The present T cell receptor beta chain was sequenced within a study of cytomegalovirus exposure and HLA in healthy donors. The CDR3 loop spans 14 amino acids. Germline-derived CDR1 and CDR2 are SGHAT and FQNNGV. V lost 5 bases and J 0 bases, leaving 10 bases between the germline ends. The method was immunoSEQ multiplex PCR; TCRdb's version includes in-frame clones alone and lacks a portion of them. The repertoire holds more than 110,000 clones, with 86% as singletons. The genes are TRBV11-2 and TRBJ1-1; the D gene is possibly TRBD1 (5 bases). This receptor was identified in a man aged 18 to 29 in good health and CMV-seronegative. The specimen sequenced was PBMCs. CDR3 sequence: CASSPGVVNTEAFF. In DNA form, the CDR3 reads TGTGCCAGCAGCCCGGGGGTGGTGAACACTGAAGCTTTCTTT.